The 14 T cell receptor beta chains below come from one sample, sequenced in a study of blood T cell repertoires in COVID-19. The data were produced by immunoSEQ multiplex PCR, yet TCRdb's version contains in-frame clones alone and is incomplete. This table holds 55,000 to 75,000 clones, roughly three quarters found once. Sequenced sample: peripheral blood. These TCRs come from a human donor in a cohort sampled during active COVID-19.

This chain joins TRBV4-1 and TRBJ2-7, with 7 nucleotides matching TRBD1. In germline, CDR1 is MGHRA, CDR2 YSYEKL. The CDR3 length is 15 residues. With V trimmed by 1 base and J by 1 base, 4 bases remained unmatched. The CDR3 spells CASSQVGQASYEQYF. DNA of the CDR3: TGCGCCAGCAGCCAAGTCGGACAGGCGTCCTACGAGCAGTACTTC.

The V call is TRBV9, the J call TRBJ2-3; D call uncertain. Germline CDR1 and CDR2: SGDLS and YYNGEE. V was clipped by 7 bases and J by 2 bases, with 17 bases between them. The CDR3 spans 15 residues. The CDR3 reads CASVPGPHVTDTQYF. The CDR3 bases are TGTGCCAGCGTCCCCGGTCCTCATGTCACAGATACGCAGTATTTT.

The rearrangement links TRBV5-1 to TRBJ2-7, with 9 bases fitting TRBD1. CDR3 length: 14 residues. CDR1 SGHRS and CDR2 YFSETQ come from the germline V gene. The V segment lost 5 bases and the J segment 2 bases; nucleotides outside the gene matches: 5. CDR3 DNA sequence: TGCGCCAGCAGGACGGACAGGGGTGCCTACGAGCAGTACTTC. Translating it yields CASRTDRGAYEQYF.

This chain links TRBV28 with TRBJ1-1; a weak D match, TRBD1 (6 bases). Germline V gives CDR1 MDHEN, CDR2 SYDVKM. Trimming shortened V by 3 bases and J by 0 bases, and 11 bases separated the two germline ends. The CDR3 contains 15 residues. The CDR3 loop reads CASSFVGQMNTEAFF. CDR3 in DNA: TGTGCCAGCAGTTTTGTGGGACAAATGAACACTGAAGCTTTCTTT.

CDR3 sequence (DNA): TGCGCCAGCAGCCAAGAGGTAGCGGTCCAGGGAATCTACGAGCAGTACTTC. Protein: CASSQEVAVQGIYEQYF. V usage is TRBV4-3 and J usage is TRBJ2-7; the D gene is possibly TRBD2 (6 bases). Germline values: CDR1 LGHNA, CDR2 YSLEER. The ends were cut back, 0 bases at V and 3 bases at J, with 18 bases in the middle. The CDR3 sequence is 17 residues long.

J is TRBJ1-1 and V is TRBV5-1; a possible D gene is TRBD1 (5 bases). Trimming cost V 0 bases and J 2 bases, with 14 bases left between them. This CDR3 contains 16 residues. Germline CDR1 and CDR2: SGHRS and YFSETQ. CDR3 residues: CASSLDPGRPNTEAFF. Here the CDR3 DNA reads TGCGCCAGCAGCTTGGACCCAGGGAGGCCCAACACTGAAGCTTTCTTT.

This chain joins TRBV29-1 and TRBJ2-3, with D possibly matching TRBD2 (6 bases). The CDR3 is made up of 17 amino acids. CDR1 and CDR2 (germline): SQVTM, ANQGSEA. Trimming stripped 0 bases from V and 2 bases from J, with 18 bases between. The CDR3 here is CSVEDGEWGTFTDTQYF. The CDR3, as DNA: TGCAGCGTTGAAGACGGGGAGTGGGGGACTTTCACAGATACGCAGTATTTT.

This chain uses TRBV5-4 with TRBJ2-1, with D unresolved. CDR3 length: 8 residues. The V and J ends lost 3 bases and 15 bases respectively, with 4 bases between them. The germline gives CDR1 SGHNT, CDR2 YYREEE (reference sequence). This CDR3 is CASSYGFF. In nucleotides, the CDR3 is TGTGCCAGCAGCTACGGGTTCTTC.

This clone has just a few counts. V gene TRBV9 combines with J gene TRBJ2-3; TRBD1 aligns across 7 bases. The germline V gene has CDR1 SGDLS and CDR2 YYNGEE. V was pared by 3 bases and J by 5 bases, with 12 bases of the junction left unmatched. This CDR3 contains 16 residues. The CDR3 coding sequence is TGTGCCAGCAGCGAGGAAGGGACAGCCTGGGGAGATACGCAGTATTTT. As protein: CASSEEGTAWGDTQYF.

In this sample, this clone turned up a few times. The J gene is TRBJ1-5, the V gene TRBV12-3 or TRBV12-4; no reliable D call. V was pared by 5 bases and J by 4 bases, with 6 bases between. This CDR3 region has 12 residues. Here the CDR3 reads CASSRGNQPQHF. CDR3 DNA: TGTGCCAGCAGTCGAGGAAATCAGCCCCAGCATTTT.

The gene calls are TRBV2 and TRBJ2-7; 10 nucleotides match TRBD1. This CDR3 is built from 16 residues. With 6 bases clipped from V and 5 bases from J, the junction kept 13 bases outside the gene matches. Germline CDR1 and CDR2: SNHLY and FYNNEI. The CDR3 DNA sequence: TGTGCCAGCAGACCCGCCCCCGGGACAGGGGATAACGAGCAGTACTTC. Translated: CASRPAPGTGDNEQYF.

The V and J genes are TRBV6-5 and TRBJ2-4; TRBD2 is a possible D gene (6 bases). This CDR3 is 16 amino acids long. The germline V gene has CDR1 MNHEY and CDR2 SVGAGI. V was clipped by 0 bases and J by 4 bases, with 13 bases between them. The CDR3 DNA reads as TGTGCCAGCAGTTACTCAAGACTAGGGGCTAAAAACATTCAGTACTTC. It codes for CASSYSRLGAKNIQYF.

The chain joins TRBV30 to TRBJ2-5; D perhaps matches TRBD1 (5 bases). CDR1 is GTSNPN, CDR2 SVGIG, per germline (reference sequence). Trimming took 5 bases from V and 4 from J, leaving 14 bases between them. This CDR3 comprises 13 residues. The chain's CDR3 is CAWGGKGIETQYF. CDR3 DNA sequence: TGTGCCTGGGGTGGTAAGGGGATAGAGACCCAGTACTTC.

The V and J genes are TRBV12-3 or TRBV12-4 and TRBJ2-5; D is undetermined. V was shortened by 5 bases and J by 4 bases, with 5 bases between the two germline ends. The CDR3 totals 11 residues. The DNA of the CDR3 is TGTGCCAGCAGTCCCGGAGAGACCCAGTACTTC. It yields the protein CASSPGETQYF.